This T cell receptor beta chain was captured by sequencing in a study of graft-versus-host responses after intestinal transplantation. Turning to the study itself: Induction using anti-thymocyte globulin, followed by tacrolimus and steroids for two to three years, was given to all recipients. Study results and caveats: GvH clones detected in recipient marrow included some appearing first in ileum or blood. An association linked early post-transplant HvG declines with peak circulating GvH clone levels. Those patients showing graft-donor T cell macrochimerism displayed high graft-versus-host to host-versus-graft clonal ratios in allografts.

Trimming shortened V by 3 bases and J by 2 bases, and 7 bases separated the two germline ends. Germline loops: CDR1 LGHNA, CDR2 YSLEER. This CDR3 region has 13 residues. The table came from immunoSEQ multiplex PCR; TCRdb's copy has only in-frame clones and leaves some out. This sample carries about 120,000 clones, 95% of them seen once, and the ten largest clones take roughly 3.5%. Comment on this clone: The antigen is unknown.

The chain combines TRBV4-3 with TRBJ1-1; D gene ambiguous. The sample consisted of unstimulated CD8+ T cells sorted from spleen or lymph node cells, taken before intestinal transplant. The source of this sequence is a human donor who received an intestinal transplant. CDR3: CASSHISNTEAFF. CDR3 nucleotide sequence: TGCGCCAGCAGCCATATAAGCAACACTGAAGCTTTCTTT.